This T cell receptor beta chain was recorded in a study of T-cell reconstitution after alpha-beta-depleted transplantation in children. The ends were cut back, 0 bases at V and 4 bases at J, with 10 bases in the middle. This CDR3 contains 14 residues. The germline CDR1 and CDR2 sequences are SGHRS and YFSETQ. This clonotype was picked up a small number of times. Library preparation (for TCRbeta) was performed with unique molecular identifiers. TCRdb re-called the PCR reads through MiXCR, storing one row per CDR3 protein. The data show more than 550,000 distinct CDR3 sequences, over 9.5% seen once. The TCR comes from a human donor who donated a stem cell graft to a child with acute myeloid leukemia. V usage is TRBV5-1 and J usage is TRBJ1-2; D is uncertain. Source: PBMCs from the stem cell graft donor, taken from the stem cell graft. CDR3 bases: TGCGCCAGCAGCTTGGGGACGGAAAGCTATGGCTACACCTTC. It encodes CASSLGTESYGYTF.